Here is one T cell receptor (beta chain) with its context. This receptor's antigen is unknown. Base qualities are missing; no much larger clone stands one base away. This sample is part of a study of blood T cells in healthy people across ages (dated by TCRdb to about 2015). A note on the overall study: In model experiments, roughly one uniquely barcoded TCR beta cDNA molecule per two T cells was captured by template switching. Using the same blood draw, the study looked at two additional independent replicas of 1 million unique cDNA reads for two donors, one aged 18 to 30 and the other aged 80 or older. The study measured age-related changes in TCR beta repertoire diversity using deep sequencing normalized with unique cDNA molecular identifiers. Donors were grouped into four age groups: young (average roughly 17 years), middle-aged (39), aged (62) and long-lived (less than 85). To avoid experimental bias, donors of different ages were randomly spread across the sequencing lanes. What the work shows at the level of the full study, not this receptor alone: Because profiling used bulk unsorted PBMCs, naive and antigen-experienced compartments could not be compared conclusively. The percentage of naive T cells measured by flow cytometry correlated strongly with observed TCR beta diversity. Donor CMV infection status was unknown, potentially confounding age-related changes in expanded clonotypes. Estimates of total diversity based on one million sequenced T cells were considered lower bounds and underestimates. As age increased, observed TCR beta diversity per million T cells dropped in a roughly linear way, and a significant reduction was already evident by age approximately 40. Compared with the aged group, the long-lived group had more naive CD4+ T cells, fewer expanded clones and increased TCR diversity, suggesting age selection.

The library relied on 5' RACE. A second 7 to 11 cycle PCR used a sample-barcoded 5' primer and a J-beta primer mix. A template-switch 5' adaptor carrying 12 random nucleotides introduced a unique molecular identifier onto each TCR beta cDNA molecule. Each sample yielded at least 2.5 million CDR3-containing paired-end reads. The Mint cDNA synthesis kit, primed by a TRBC-specific oligonucleotide, was used to synthesize first-strand cDNA from all RNA. After uracil-DNA glycosylase treatment, a first 18-cycle PCR used universal primers M1SS and BC2_uni_R on all cDNA. Regarding the original processing steps: Each sample was normalized by randomly selecting 1 million high-quality reads, each carrying a distinct molecular identifier. Reads sharing molecular identifiers were discarded rather than binned into consensus sequences. CDR3 identification, clonotype clustering and error correction used MiTCR with a Q25 quality threshold and the strictest error-elimination algorithm. A nonparametric unseen species model with Euler transformation was used to estimate lower-bound total TCR beta diversity. TCRdb passed the public sequencing reads through fastp at Q25 and MiXCR, retaining productive beta sequences. Rows matching on CDR3 protein sequence are summarized as one entry with the most common DNA and genes. The V and J calls reflect TCRdb's pipeline rather than the authors' work. The sample data list 1.5 million to 2 million distinct CDR3 sequences, and 39% of these were observed just once. The ten largest clonotypes hold approximately 22% of the sample.

The V end loses 2 bases and the J end loses 1 base, and a stretch of 2 bases separates them. The CDR3 measures 12 amino acids from cysteine to phenylalanine. Only CDR3 DNA remains: 36 bases, in frame from the first base. The germline V gene sets CDR1 to MNHNS and CDR2 to SASEGT. The donors were around 39 Caucasian individuals from Russia, aged roughly 6 to 100 years, who were systemically healthy. Ten milliliters of peripheral blood were drawn from each donor into EDTA-treated Vacutainer tubes. Ficoll-Paque density-gradient centrifugation was used to isolate PBMCs, with at least 7 million per sample. Total RNA, at least 6 micrograms per sample, was extracted from PBMCs with Trizol reagent. For every donor, an aliquot of PBMCs went through flow cytometry to measure the percentages of naive CD45RAhigh/CD27high T cells.

The rearranged chain carries TRBV6-1 and TRBJ1-1; no confident D gene assignment can be made. The sequenced sample consisted of blood. The clonotype was recovered from a human donor in good health. The DNA reads as follows: TGTGCCAGCAGTGAACAGAACACTGAAGCTTTCTTT. Translated, this gives CASSEQNTEAFF.